This entry lists 8 T cell receptor beta chains sequenced from one sample in a study of PD-1 blockade in mismatch repair-deficient tumors. No antigen has been identified for these receptors. The repertoire was sequenced with immunoSEQ multiplex PCR; TCRdb's copy has only in-frame clones and lacks some. The table lists fewer than 13,000 clones, about 90% of them singletons. Time point noted: roughly ten-day in vitro stimulation with candidate neoantigen peptide 3. The source was cells cultured in vitro, collected from a patient treated with pembrolizumab. The receptor source for this set is an adult with mismatch repair-deficient cancer.

The chain recombines TRBV9 with TRBJ1-6; no clear D. V gave up 1 base and J gave up 9 bases, with 11 bases separating them. From germline, CDR1 is SGDLS and CDR2 YYNGEE. The CDR3 is 14 residues long. This CDR3 is CASSVTPIGSPLHF. CDR3 nucleotides: TGTGCCAGCAGCGTAACCCCCATAGGTTCACCCCTCCACTTT.

The genes are TRBV28 and TRBJ1-2, with D possibly TRBD1 on 6 matching bases. Deletions cut 5 bases from V and 4 bases from J, with 11 bases between. This CDR3 has 13 amino acids. The germline V gene encodes CDR1 MDHEN and CDR2 SYDVKM. CDR3 DNA: TGTGCCAGCAGTATTGGGGGGCGCTATGGCTACACCTTC. The encoded protein is CASSIGGRYGYTF.

The chain joins TRBV25-1 to TRBJ1-2, with D possibly being TRBD1 (5 bases). The CDR3 totals 16 residues. V dropped 3 bases and J dropped 1 base, with 15 bases sitting between them. Germline V CDR1 and CDR2: MGHDK, SYGVNS. CDR3 region: CASSDGSGAVNYGYTF. The CDR3 nucleotides are TGTGCCAGCAGTGACGGCTCTGGGGCAGTTAACTATGGCTACACCTTC.

This chain links TRBV27 with TRBJ2-7; D unclear. V was trimmed by 3 bases and J by 1 base, leaving 4 bases between them. CDR1 is MNHEY and CDR2 is SMNVEV in the germline V gene (reference sequence). CDR3 size: 12 residues. The CDR3 DNA is TGTGCCAGCAGTTTCATATCCTACGAGCAGTACTTC. Protein: CASSFISYEQYF.

This clone was recorded only once. This chain connects TRBV30 to TRBJ2-1; D possibly corresponds to TRBD2 (6 bases). V was pared by 8 bases and J by 7 bases, with 18 bases between. The CDR3 spans 13 residues. Germline V CDR1 and CDR2: GTSNPN, SVGIG (reference sequence). The CDR3 is CATPSRTTNEQFF. The CDR3 nucleotides are TGTGCCACCCCAAGCCGGACTACAAATGAGCAGTTCTTC.

The chain has TRBV5-1 and TRBJ1-1; the match to TRBD1 covers 7 bases. CDR3 length: 14 residues. The V gene end was trimmed by 0 bases and the J gene end by 7 bases; junction bases not matched to a gene: 6. Germline CDR1 is SGHRS and CDR2 is YFSETQ. The CDR3 loop reads CASSLVDRHVEAFF. DNA for the CDR3: TGCGCCAGCAGCTTGGTGGACAGGCACGTTGAAGCTTTCTTT.

The V call is TRBV7-9, the J call TRBJ2-7; D is uncertain. V gave up 5 bases and J gave up 0 bases, with 14 bases separating them. Germline V gene lookup returns CDR1 SEHNR and CDR2 FQNEAQ (reference sequence). The CDR3 consists of 15 residues. CDR3 sequence reads: CASSQSEFYSYEQYF. CDR3 in DNA: TGTGCCAGCAGCCAATCTGAGTTTTACTCCTACGAGCAGTACTTC.

The gene calls are TRBV6-5 and TRBJ2-7; D unclear. The V end was cut by 0 bases, the J end by 4 bases, with 7 bases between. Looked up from germline, CDR1 is MNHEY and CDR2 is SVGAGI. This CDR3 region has 13 residues. CDR3 bases: TGTGCCAGCAGTTACTCGTTTCAATACGAGCAGTACTTC. It specifies CASSYSFQYEQYF.